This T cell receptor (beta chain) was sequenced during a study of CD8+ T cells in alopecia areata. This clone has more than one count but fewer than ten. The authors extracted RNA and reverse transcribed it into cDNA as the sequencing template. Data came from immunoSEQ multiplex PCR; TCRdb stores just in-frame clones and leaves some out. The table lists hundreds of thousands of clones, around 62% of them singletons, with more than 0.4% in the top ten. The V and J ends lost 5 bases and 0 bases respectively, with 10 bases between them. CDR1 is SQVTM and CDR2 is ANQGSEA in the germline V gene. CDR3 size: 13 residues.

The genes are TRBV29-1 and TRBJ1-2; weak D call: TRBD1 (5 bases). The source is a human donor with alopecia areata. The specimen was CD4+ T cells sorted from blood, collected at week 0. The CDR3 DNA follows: TGCAGCGTTCCTCGACAGACTAACTATGGCTACACCTTC. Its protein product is CSVPRQTNYGYTF.